What follows are 15 T cell receptor beta chains derived from one specimen sequenced in a study of cytomegalovirus exposure and HLA in healthy donors. Researchers ran the PCR with 60 Vbeta and 13 Jbeta primers. This table comes from immunoSEQ multiplex PCR, and its TCRdb copy is limited to in-frame clones, with some not included. Of some 110,000 clones in the sample, approximately 76% were seen once. Sequencing was performed on PBMCs. These receptors all come from a woman aged 18-29 years in good health and CMV-seropositive.

This clone was detected only a few times. The chain is built from TRBV5-1 and TRBJ1-4; D is unresolved. V was trimmed by 3 bases and J by 3 bases, leaving 12 bases between them. Per the germline V gene, CDR1 is SGHRS and CDR2 is YFSETQ. CDR3 length equals 15 residues. DNA for the CDR3: TGCGCCAGCAGCTCGTCGGGAACCTCTAATGAAAAACTGTTTTTT. This codes for CASSSSGTSNEKLFF. Looking up the rest from reference TRBV5-1 and TRBJ1-4 gives the full variable domain: KAGVTQTPRYLIKTRGQQVTLSCSPISGHRSVSWYQQTPGQGLQFLFEYFSETQRNKGNFPGRFSGRQFSNSRSEMNVSTLELGDSALYLCASSSSGTSNEKLFFGSGTQLSVL.

In this sample, this clone turned up once. The CDR3 sequence is CASRWGGLEQYF. The CDR3 nucleotides read TGTGCCAGCAGGTGGGGAGGGCTTGAGCAGTACTTC. V is TRBV27 and J is TRBJ2-7; 7 bases map to TRBD2. CDR1 is MNHEY and CDR2 is SMNVEV in the germline V gene (reference sequence). The CDR3 is 12 amino acids. The V gene end was trimmed by 6 bases and the J gene end by 7 bases; junction bases not matched to a gene: 6.

J is TRBJ2-5 and V is TRBV7-6; unclear D gene. The CDR3 covers 14 residues. V lost 5 bases and J 2 bases, leaving 12 bases between the germline ends. Germline V gene lookup returns CDR1 SGHVS and CDR2 FNYEAQ. The CDR3 coding sequence is TGTGCCAGCAGCCTCCTTGGCGGACAAGAGACCCAGTACTTC. Translating gives CASSLLGGQETQYF.

J is TRBJ1-1 and V is TRBV28; D is uncertain. V was clipped by 7 bases and J by 8 bases, with 17 bases between them. Germline CDR1 MDHEN, CDR2 SYDVKM. The CDR3 sequence is 13 residues long. CDR3 residues: CASTPARLLEAFF. In DNA form, the CDR3 reads TGTGCCAGCACCCCCGCCCGACTCCTCGAAGCTTTCTTT.

V is TRBV5-1 and J is TRBJ2-3; 7 bases line up with TRBD2. The CDR3 totals 14 residues. V lost 2 bases and J lost 4; bases outside the gene matches: 4. Germline CDR1 and CDR2: SGHRS and YFSETQ. In DNA, the CDR3 is TGCGCCAGCAGCTTATATCGGGAGGCAGATACGCAGTATTTT. As protein: CASSLYREADTQYF.

V usage is TRBV7-8 and J usage is TRBJ2-1; perhaps TRBD1 as D (5 bases). The V end lost 8 bases, the J end lost 9 bases, and 20 bases lay between the germline ends. Looked up from germline, CDR1 is SGHVS and CDR2 is FQNEAQ. The CDR3 consists of 14 residues. The CDR3 nucleotides are TGTGCCAGCTTCTCCCCGGTGGGGCGAGGTGAGCAGTTCTTC. Amino acid sequence: CASFSPVGRGEQFF.

In nucleotides, the CDR3 is TGTGCCAGCAGTCGGTCGCCCGACACCGGGGAGCTGTTTTTT. This codes for CASSRSPDTGELFF. The rearrangement links TRBV6-5 to TRBJ2-2; the D is unclear. There are 14 residues in the CDR3. The germline gives CDR1 MNHEY, CDR2 SVGAGI. V lost 5 bases and J lost 3, with 10 bases in between.

V gene TRBV7-8 combines with J gene TRBJ2-7, with 7 bases identical to TRBD2. This CDR3 has 13 residues. Per the germline V gene, CDR1 is SGHVS and CDR2 is FQNEAQ. The V gene end was trimmed by 5 bases and the J gene end by 5 bases; junction bases not matched to a gene: 6. The CDR3 sequence: CASSVGTTDEQYF. The DNA of the CDR3 is TGTGCCAGCAGCGTCGGGACTACGGACGAGCAGTACTTC. The full variable domain, its missing parts supplied by reference TRBV7-8 and TRBJ2-7, is GAGVSQSPRYKVAKRGQDVALRCDPISGHVSLFWYQQALGQGPEFLTYFQNEAQLDKSGLPSDRFFAERPEGSVSTLKIQRTQQEDSAVYLCASSVGTTDEQYFGPGTRLTVT.

The CDR3 sequence: CASSPTGSGSDTDTQYF. As DNA, the CDR3 is TGTGCCAGCAGTCCCACGGGTAGCGGGAGTGATACAGATACGCAGTATTTT. This rearrangement joins TRBV28 to TRBJ2-3; 9 nucleotides match TRBD2. Trimming took 5 bases from V and 3 from J; bases not matched to a gene: 12. Looked up from germline, CDR1 is MDHEN and CDR2 is SYDVKM. This CDR3 region has 17 residues. Full variable domain (rest looked up from reference TRBV28 and TRBJ2-3): DVKVTQSSRYLVKRTGEKVFLECVQDMDHENMFWYRQDPGLGLRLIYFSYDVKMKEKGDIPEGYSVSREKKERFSLILESASTNQTSMYLCASSPTGSGSDTDTQYFGPGTRLTVL.

The chain is built from TRBV15 and TRBJ1-5, with no clear D. CDR1 is LNHNV and CDR2 is YYDKDF in the germline V gene (reference sequence). The CDR3 runs 17 residues. Trimming took 0 bases from V and 3 from J, leaving 15 bases between them. In DNA form, the CDR3 reads TGTGCCACCAGCAGAGATCTCTCAATGGCCTCCAATCAGCCCCAGCATTTT. Its protein is CATSRDLSMASNQPQHF.

The J gene is TRBJ2-3, the V gene TRBV19; TRBD2 matches 11 bases. The CDR3 is made up of 19 amino acids. CDR1 LNHDA and CDR2 SQIVND come from the germline V gene (reference sequence). The trim removed 5 bases at V and 5 bases at J, leaving 18 bases unmatched. The CDR3 sequence: CASSSLGAVLAGAKDTQYF. CDR3 DNA sequence: TGTGCCAGTAGTTCTCTCGGGGCAGTACTAGCGGGAGCGAAAGATACGCAGTATTTT.

The chain has TRBV13 and TRBJ2-1, with D possibly matching TRBD1 (6 bases). V lost 5 bases and J 12 bases, leaving 23 bases between the germline ends. From germline, CDR1 is PRHDT and CDR2 FYEKMQ (reference sequence). The CDR3 sequence is 15 residues long. CDR3 amino acids: CASSPRDKPGTGQFF. In DNA, the CDR3 is TGTGCCAGCAGCCCCCGGGACAAGCCTGGTACAGGGCAGTTCTTC. The complete variable domain, with remaining parts taken from reference TRBV13 and TRBJ2-1, reads AAGVIQSPRHLIKEKRETATLKCYPIPRHDTVYWYQQGPGQDPQFLISFYEKMQSDKGSIPDRFSAQQFSDYHSELNMSSLELGDSALYFCASSPRDKPGTGQFFGPGTRLTVL.

V gene TRBV19 combines with J gene TRBJ1-1; 10 bases agree with TRBD1. J lost 1 base, V lost 7 bases, and 6 bases had no gene match. Germline CDR1 LNHDA, CDR2 SQIVND (reference sequence). There are 15 residues in the CDR3. The CDR3 nucleotides are TGTGCCAGTACCGCGACAGGGGGCTCGAACACTGAAGCTTTCTTT. It is translated as CASTATGGSNTEAFF.

In its sample, this clone was seen once. The V call is TRBV10-3, the J call TRBJ2-7; 11 nucleotides match TRBD2. CDR3 length equals 14 residues. Germline-derived CDR1 and CDR2 are ENHRY and SYGVKD. Germline trimming cut 6 bases from V and 4 bases from J; bases unmatched to any gene: 5. CDR3 loop: CAIRPGLADYEQYF. CDR3 nucleotide sequence: TGTGCCATCAGGCCGGGACTAGCGGATTACGAGCAGTACTTC.

The J gene is TRBJ2-5, the V gene TRBV5-6; 13 positions agree with TRBD2. V lost 4 bases and J lost 7; bases outside the gene matches: 16. The CDR3 is made up of 18 amino acids. CDR1 and CDR2 (germline): SGHDT, YYEEEE. The CDR3 bases are TGTGCCAGCAGCCCAGGGACTAGCGGGGCCCGTCCAATGGGGACCCAGTACTTC. Its translation is CASSPGTSGARPMGTQYF.